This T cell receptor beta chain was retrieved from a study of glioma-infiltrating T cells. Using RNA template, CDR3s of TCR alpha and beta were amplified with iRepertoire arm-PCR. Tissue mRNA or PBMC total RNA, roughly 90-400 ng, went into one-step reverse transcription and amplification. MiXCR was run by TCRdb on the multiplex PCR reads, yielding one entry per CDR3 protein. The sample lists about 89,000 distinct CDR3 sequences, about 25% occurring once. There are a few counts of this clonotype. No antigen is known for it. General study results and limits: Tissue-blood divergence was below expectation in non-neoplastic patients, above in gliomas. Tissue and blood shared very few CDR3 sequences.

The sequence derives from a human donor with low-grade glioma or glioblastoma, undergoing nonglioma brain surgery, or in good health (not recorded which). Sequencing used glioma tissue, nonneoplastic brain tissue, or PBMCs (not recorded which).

The CDR3 is CASSLGPAGGPETQYF. Written as DNA, the CDR3 is TGCGCCAGCAGCTTGGGACCGGCGGGAGGGCCGGAGACCCAGTACTTC. The chain joins TRBV5-1 to TRBJ2-5, with 9 bases fitting TRBD2. The length of the CDR3 is 16 residues. Trimming cost V 0 bases and J 5 bases; bases outside gene matches: 8. Germline CDR1 and CDR2: SGHRS and YFSETQ.